The clone carrying this TCR beta chain has more than one count but fewer than ten. No antigen is known for it. The data are from a study of T cells in Graves' hyperthyroidism and ophthalmopathy. Study-wide context: Any treatment followed the collection of peripheral blood at initial diagnosis. Study-level findings and limits: For ophthalmopathy, model prediction preceded onset by a median 6.5 months.

TCR beta CDR3 regions were amplified from RNA. An initial round of RT-PCR targeting the TCR CDR3 relied on the HTBI primer set. A single record per CDR3 protein comes from TCRdb applying MiXCR to the multiplex PCR reads. The sample consists of 450,000 to 650,000 distinct CDR3 sequences, approximately 17% of them appearing once. This CDR3 has 15 amino acids. CDR1 and CDR2 (germline): MNHEY, SMNVEV (reference sequence). Trimming took 6 bases from V and 7 from J; bases not matched to a gene: 11. V gene TRBV27 combines with J gene TRBJ2-2; 7 nucleotides align to TRBD1. The TCR comes from a woman aged 18 to 35 with Graves' ophthalmopathy. Sequenced: blood. The CDR3 spells CASRSTDRDHGELFF. CDR3 coding DNA: TGTGCCAGCAGATCTACCGACAGGGATCACGGGGAGCTGTTTTTT.